This TCR beta chain originates from a study of immune cell composition in non-small cell lung cancer. Overall study findings and caveats: Overall clonality, unlike maximal tumour-associated clone frequency, did not predict TIL reactivity. Tumour-reactive clones were not shown to match dominant in vivo tumour clones.

The protocol was immunoSEQ multiplex PCR, while the TCRdb copy is restricted to in-frame clones and leaves out a portion. Among fewer than 5,000 clones listed, roughly 83% were seen once. Germline V lookup: CDR1 SNHLY, CDR2 FYNNEI. The V gene lost 6 bases and the J gene lost 6 bases, with 9 bases spanning the gap. CDR3 size: 13 residues. On this clone: Its antigen is unidentified.

The clonotype originates from a human donor with non-small cell lung cancer. V gene TRBV2 combines with J gene TRBJ1-6; D is undetermined. The sequenced sample was lung tumor tissue. The CDR3 DNA sequence: TGTGCCAGCAGGGACCCAAGTAATTCACCCCTCCACTTT. It yields the protein CASRDPSNSPLHF.